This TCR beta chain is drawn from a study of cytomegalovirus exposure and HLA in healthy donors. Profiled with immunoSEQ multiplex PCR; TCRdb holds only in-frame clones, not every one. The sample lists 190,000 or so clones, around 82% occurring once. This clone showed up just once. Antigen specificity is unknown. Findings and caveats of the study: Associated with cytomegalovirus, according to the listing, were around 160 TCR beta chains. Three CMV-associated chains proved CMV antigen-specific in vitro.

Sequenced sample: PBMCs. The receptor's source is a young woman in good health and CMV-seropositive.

DNA of the CDR3: TGTGCCACCAGCAGAACCCCGGACAGGGCTGGAGGCAATCAGCCCCAGCATTTT. Protein sequence: CATSRTPDRAGGNQPQHF. The chain joins TRBV15 to TRBJ1-5; 8 positions match TRBD1. This CDR3 is built from 18 residues. The germline gives CDR1 LNHNV, CDR2 YYDKDF (reference sequence). V lost 2 bases, J lost 2 bases, and 11 bases stayed unmatched.